This T cell receptor beta chain was recovered during a study of type 1 regulatory T cells. Study-wide context: T-allo10 is an in vitro-generated, Tr1-enriched CD4 T cell product specific for alloantigen.

MiXCR, run by TCRdb on the reads, gives a single entry per CDR3 protein. Of some 90,000 distinct CDR3 sequences listed, about a third are singletons. V was clipped by 0 bases and J by 5 bases, with 9 bases between them. Germline loops: CDR1 SGHTA, CDR2 FQGNSA. This CDR3 is 14 amino acids long. The V gene is TRBV7-2, the J gene TRBJ2-3; D unresolved. The sequenced material came from CD4+ T cells, either the whole sample or a sorted fraction (not recorded which). The source is a human donor in good health. This CDR3 is CASSLAARVDTQYF. CDR3 nucleotides: TGTGCCAGCAGCTTAGCGGCCCGGGTAGATACGCAGTATTTT.